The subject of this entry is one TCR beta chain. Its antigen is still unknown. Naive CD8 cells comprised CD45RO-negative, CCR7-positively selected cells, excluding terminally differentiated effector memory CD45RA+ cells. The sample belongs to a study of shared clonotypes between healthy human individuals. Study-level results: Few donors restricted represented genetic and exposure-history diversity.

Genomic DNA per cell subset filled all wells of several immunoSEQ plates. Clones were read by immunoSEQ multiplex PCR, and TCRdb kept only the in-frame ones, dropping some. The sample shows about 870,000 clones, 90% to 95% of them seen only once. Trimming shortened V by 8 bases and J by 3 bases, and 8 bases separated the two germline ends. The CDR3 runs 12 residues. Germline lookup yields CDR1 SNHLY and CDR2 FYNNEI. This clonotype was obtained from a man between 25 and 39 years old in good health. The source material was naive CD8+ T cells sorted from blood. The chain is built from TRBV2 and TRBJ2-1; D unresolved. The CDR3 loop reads CASGNYYNEQFF. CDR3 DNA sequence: TGTGCCAGCGGGAACTACTACAATGAGCAGTTCTTC.